This T cell receptor (beta chain) was obtained from a study of shared clonotypes between healthy human individuals (dated by TCRdb to about 2020). For the wider study: A few men and two women, aged 18 to 49 years, made up the cohort. For each donor, CD4 naive and CD4 memory were each run on three plates, CD8 naive on two plates, and CD8 memory on one plate. To estimate repertoire size and how much clonotype sharing occurs between individuals, the study deeply sequenced the blood TCR repertoires of five or six healthy adults. Different laboratories and diverse techniques were used to prepare libraries and sequence TCR repertoires, to increase sequencing depth and limit assay-specific biases. Each donor's leukapheresis produced roughly between roughly 0.94 and 9.5 billion PBMCs. Study-wide findings and limitations: Across four donors, roughly 5% of naive CD4, roughly 3.3% of naive CD8, about 2.3% of memory CD4, and about 0.4% of memory CD8 clonotypes were shared. Even with the large sequencing depth, rarefaction of the sorted-subset datasets indicated that sequencing was incomplete. Only blood was sampled, and tissue TCR repertoires likely differ from those in blood. Naive subsets generally had larger estimated clonotype richness than memory subsets. Based on pairwise subsampling, the degree of clonotype sharing among donors was expected to be affected by sequencing depth. Compared with non-shared clonotypes, the clonotypes found in all four sorted-subset donors had higher generation probabilities. The genetic and exposure-history diversity represented was limited by the small number of donors.

Trimming accounts for 4 bases at V and 0 bases at J, while the number of junction bases matched to no gene is 6. The CDR1 and CDR2 encoded by the germline V gene are SGDLS and YYNGEE. The CDR3 covers 16 residues, taking in both the cysteine and the phenylalanine. Only CDR3 DNA remains: 48 bases, in frame from the first base. Using the deep immunoSEQ assay, TCR CDR3 regions were amplified from genomic DNA by multiplex PCR. Genomic DNA extracted from each cell subset was distributed evenly over all wells of several immunoSEQ 96-well plates, and each plate served as one replicate. For sorted subsets, roughly 200 ng of genomic DNA, equivalent to around 30,000 T cell genomes, went into each replicate PCR. Purified libraries were quantified with a Qubit 3.0 fluorometer, sized on a Bioanalyzer 2100, and re-quantified with the KAPA Library Quantification kit. Every immunoSEQ 96-well plate was sequenced on a separate single-read 150-cycle Illumina NextSeq 550 flow cell. The source study handled its data this way. The immunoSEQ output contained only junctional sequences without quality scores, so filtering could not match that applied to full-length reads. To assign V/J genes and CDR3, sequences were annotated using PyIR, a Python wrapper for IgBLAST v1.9, with IMGT germline references. Reads were filtered out if the reads had weak V/J assignments (E-value above 1e-6), no CDR3, stop codons, out-of-frame junctions, or ambiguous translated residues. V3J clonotypes were defined by identical inferred V gene, J gene, and CDR3 amino acid sequence. The percentage overlap between two repertoires was calculated by dividing the number of shared unique clonotypes by the size of the smaller repertoire. RTK rarefaction, the Chao1 estimator, and Recon v2.1 estimates of unobserved clonotypes were used to assess repertoire richness. For all TCRbeta clonotypes obtained by the gDNA method from four donors, generation probabilities were computed with OLGA. What TCRdb holds here is the immuneACCESS table cut down to in-frame rearrangements. Part of the clones is not present; checked against another copy, under half of the missing clones reflect an unresolved V gene, and the others are unexplained. V, J and clone size were drawn from that table, and D and trimming were deduced from the DNA. Within this sample are fewer than 1.8 million clones, with approximately 98.5% of them counted one time only. The top ten clones comprise about 0.35% of the sample.

As concerns this clone: What antigen it recognizes has not been identified. No much larger clonotype is one base removed from it; base qualities were not supplied.

The donors were healthy, HIV-negative adults who had no recently reported acute infections or vaccinations. Every donor was a Caucasian adult residing in Nashville, Tennessee, USA. CD4+ T cells were enriched through magnetic negative selection, after which naive cells were positively selected on CD45RA and the remaining negative fraction served as the memory subset. Blood was collected by leukapheresis, and PBMCs were isolated by Ficoll-Histopaque density gradient centrifugation and then cryopreserved in liquid nitrogen vapor phase. Analytical flow cytometry was used to check the purity and quantity of each magnetically sorted T cell population. Each sorted fraction had its genomic DNA isolated and then quantified by UV absorbance on a Nanodrop 2000c.

The sequence joins TRBV9 to TRBJ2-2; 7 central nucleotides agree with TRBD1. Input material: naive CD4+ T cells sorted from blood. Taken with the paper, the label for cell subset or site translates to: CD45RA+ positively selected. This clonotype was obtained from a man younger than 45 in good health. CDR3 reads: CASSNRTGANTGELFF. The DNA sequence is as follows: TGTGCCAGCAGCAACCGGACAGGTGCGAACACCGGGGAGCTGTTTTTT.